Below, one T cell receptor beta chain is given with its context. The antigen remains unidentified. J gave up 2 bases and V 1 base, and 5 bases lay outside the gene matches. This CDR3 has 16 amino acids. Germline-derived CDR1 and CDR2 are MGHRA and YSYEKL. These data come from a study of T cell responses to AZD1222 COVID-19 vaccine. Study-level results: The reported proportion of spike-specific TCRs targeting unmutated variant regions was nearly half. With two AZD1222 doses given, Spike-specific TCR breadth and depth both rose. Baseline seropositives among AZD1222 recipients totaled only five to seven.

Generated by immunoSEQ multiplex PCR, the TCRdb table keeps only in-frame clones and is missing some. The data show approximately 160,000 clones, approximately 94% seen once. The chain is built from TRBV4-1 and TRBJ2-3; 8 bases map to TRBD1. The sequence was collected from an adult who received the AZD1222 COVID-19 vaccine. This specimen was peripheral blood, taken 28 days after the second AZD1222 dose. The CDR3: CASSQVTGVDTDTQYF. CDR3 nucleotides: TGCGCCAGCAGCCAAGTGACAGGGGTGGACACAGATACGCAGTATTTT.